The 30 T cell receptor beta chains given below trace back to one sample, sequenced in a study of blood T cell repertoires in COVID-19. Data came from immunoSEQ multiplex PCR; TCRdb stores just in-frame clones and leaves some out. Of tens of thousands of clones listed, 89% are singletons. The sequencing sample was made of peripheral blood. These receptors all come from a woman over 75 with active COVID-19.

The chain combines TRBV3-1 (or the pseudogene TRBV3-2) with TRBJ1-2, with a weak D call TRBD1 (6 bases). CDR3 length: 14 residues. Trimming took off 0 bases at V and 3 bases at J, with 8 bases between the two ends. Per germline, CDR1 LGHDT and CDR2 YNNKEL (reference sequence). The CDR3 nucleotides read TGTGCCAGCAGCCAAGATCAGGGGTACTATGGCTACACCTTC. As protein: CASSQDQGYYGYTF.

The chain has TRBV7-9 and TRBJ2-3; 10 bases map to TRBD1. The CDR3 extends over 16 amino acids. Unmatched junction bases numbered 5, after V lost 5 bases and J lost 0 bases. Looked up from germline, CDR1 is SEHNR and CDR2 is FQNEAQ (reference sequence). The CDR3 sequence is CASSNGQGGSTDTQYF. CDR3 nucleotide sequence: TGTGCCAGCAGCAATGGACAGGGGGGCAGCACAGATACGCAGTATTTT.

V usage is TRBV28 and J usage is TRBJ1-2; D ambiguous. Deletions cut 3 bases from V and 2 bases from J, with 7 bases between. This CDR3 comprises 13 residues. In germline, CDR1 is MDHEN, CDR2 SYDVKM. CDR3: CASSLAENYGYTF. In nucleotides, the CDR3 is TGTGCCAGCAGTTTGGCAGAAAACTATGGCTACACCTTC.

The chain employs TRBV24-1 and TRBJ2-5; 9 nucleotides line up with TRBD1. The CDR3 spans 15 residues. CDR1 KGHDR and CDR2 SFDVKD come from the germline V gene. The trim removed 5 bases at V and 3 bases at J, leaving 6 bases unmatched. This CDR3 is CATSARGTGKETQYF. CDR3 nucleotide sequence: TGTGCCACCAGTGCCCGAGGGACAGGGAAAGAGACCCAGTACTTC.

The table lists this clone with a count of one. This chain connects TRBV5-4 to TRBJ1-4; tentative D call: TRBD1 (5 bases). V lost 0 bases and J lost 0, with 6 bases in between. CDR1 is SGHNT and CDR2 is YYREEE in the germline V gene (reference sequence). This CDR3 has 15 residues. CDR3 amino acids: CASSLGGATNEKLFF. The DNA of the CDR3 is TGTGCCAGCAGCTTGGGGGGGGCAACTAATGAAAAACTGTTTTTT.

The chain has TRBV6-5 and TRBJ1-4; 7 nucleotides match TRBD1. V shed 4 bases, J shed 16 bases, and the junction held 6 bases outside the gene matches. CDR3 size: 11 residues. The germline V gene encodes CDR1 MNHEY and CDR2 SVGAGI. The CDR3 sequence is CASSSQGRRFF. CDR3 bases: TGTGCCAGCAGTTCACAGGGGAGGCGGTTTTTT.

This rearrangement joins TRBV6-5 to TRBJ2-2; 9 positions match TRBD2. This CDR3 is built from 15 residues. Germline lookup yields CDR1 MNHEY and CDR2 SVGAGI. The junction had 4 bases not matched to a gene; V was cut back by 6 bases and J by 2 bases. The CDR3 reads CASRRLAVNTGELFF. CDR3 DNA sequence: TGTGCCAGCAGGAGACTAGCGGTAAACACCGGGGAGCTGTTTTTT.

This chain links TRBV4-3 with TRBJ1-2, with 8 nucleotides matching TRBD1. This CDR3 is 15 amino acids long. With 4 bases clipped from V and 1 base from J, the junction kept 5 bases outside the gene matches. Germline CDR1 is LGHNA and CDR2 is YSLEER. CDR3 sequence reads: CASSPNGQGNYGYTF. The CDR3 nucleotides read TGCGCCAGCAGCCCCAACGGACAGGGTAACTATGGCTACACCTTC.

The chain combines TRBV18 with TRBJ2-3, with D unclear. Germline V gene sequence: CDR1 KGHSH, CDR2 LQKENI. This CDR3 is 14 amino acids long. Deletions cut 3 bases from V and 4 bases from J, with 11 bases between. The DNA for the CDR3 is TGTGCCAGCTCACCCCCCCCACTGGCAGATACGCAGTATTTT. It translates to CASSPPPLADTQYF.

The rearrangement joins TRBV15 to TRBJ2-7, with D possibly TRBD2 on 6 matching bases. CDR3 length equals 14 residues. V lost 3 bases, J lost 7 bases, and 16 bases lay in between. The germline V gene has CDR1 LNHNV and CDR2 YYDKDF (reference sequence). In nucleotides, the CDR3 is TGTGCCACCAGCAGCCGGGCGACTGGGAGGGAGCAGTACTTC. As protein: CATSSRATGREQYF. The whole variable domain, filled in from reference TRBV15 and TRBJ2-7, reads DAMVIQNPRYQVTQFGKPVTLSCSQTLNHNVMYWYQQKSSQAPKLLFHYYDKDFNNEADTPDNFQSRRPNTSFCFLDIRSPGLGDTAMYLCATSSRATGREQYFGPGTRLTVT.

This clone is a singleton in its sample. CDR3 amino acids: CASSALDRGGPNSPLHF. The CDR3, as DNA: TGTGCCAGCTCGGCCCTGGACAGGGGCGGCCCAAATTCACCCCTCCACTTT. The rearrangement links TRBV18 to TRBJ1-6, with 9 bases that match TRBD1. The V segment lost 6 bases and the J segment 7 bases; nucleotides outside the gene matches: 13. This CDR3 is 17 amino acids long. Germline V CDR1 and CDR2: KGHSH, LQKENI.

The chain employs TRBV29-1 and TRBJ2-3; 8 bases are a match to TRBD1. This CDR3 is 13 amino acids long. The V and J ends lost 5 bases and 1 base, in that order; junction bases with no gene match: 2. From germline, CDR1 is SQVTM and CDR2 ANQGSEA. In DNA, the CDR3 is TGCAGCGTTCAGGGACAGGGCACAGATACGCAGTATTTT. Encoded protein: CSVQGQGTDTQYF.

The chain is built from TRBV28 and TRBJ1-3; D not resolved. CDR1 is MDHEN, CDR2 SYDVKM, per germline. This CDR3 spans 14 amino acids. V shed 5 bases and J shed 0 bases, with 8 bases lying between them. CDR3 DNA: TGTGCCAGCAGTCAGACTTACTCTGGAAACACCATATATTTT. As protein: CASSQTYSGNTIYF.

The rearrangement joins TRBV29-1 to TRBJ2-5, with D tentatively TRBD2 (6 bases). V was cut by 5 bases and J by 1 base, with 14 bases left in between. CDR3 length: 14 amino acids. Germline V gives CDR1 SQVTM, CDR2 ANQGSEA. The CDR3 sequence is CSVPWAGPQETQYF. CDR3 sequence (DNA): TGCAGCGTTCCGTGGGCGGGACCCCAAGAGACCCAGTACTTC. The full variable domain, its missing parts supplied by reference TRBV29-1 and TRBJ2-5, is SAVISQKPSRDICQRGTSLTIQCQVDSQVTMMFWYRQQPGQSLTLIATANQGSEATYESGFVIDKFPISRPNLTFSTLTVSNMSPEDSSIYLCSVPWAGPQETQYFGPGTRLLVL.

The chain has TRBV7-2 and TRBJ2-1; tentatively, D is TRBD2 (5 bases). Trimming took off 1 base at V and 6 bases at J, with 10 bases between the two ends. The germline gives CDR1 SGHTA, CDR2 FQGNSA. The CDR3 has 14 residues. Here the CDR3 DNA reads TGTGCCAGCAGCTTAGAACCCGGGATCAATGAGCAGTTCTTC. Translated, it gives CASSLEPGINEQFF.

There are a few counts of this clone. The V gene is TRBV18, the J gene TRBJ1-6; weak D call: TRBD1 (6 bases). V lost 3 bases and J lost 3, with 6 bases in between. The CDR3 contains 14 residues. Germline CDR1 is KGHSH and CDR2 is LQKENI. DNA for the CDR3: TGTGCCAGCTCACCCAGGGGCTATAATTCACCCCTCCACTTT. Translating gives CASSPRGYNSPLHF.

V is TRBV24-1 and J is TRBJ2-1; 7 bases line up with TRBD2. Germline V gene data show CDR1 as KGHDR and CDR2 as SFDVKD. This CDR3 is 18 amino acids long. J gave up 5 bases and V 1 base, and 13 bases lay outside the gene matches. This chain's CDR3 is CATSDFPESGAGDNEQFF. The CDR3 DNA is TGTGCCACCAGTGATTTCCCAGAGAGCGGGGCCGGGGACAATGAGCAGTTCTTC.

The chain carries TRBV9 and TRBJ2-1, with 7 nucleotides matching TRBD2. The CDR3 sequence is 19 residues long. Germline V gives CDR1 SGDLS, CDR2 YYNGEE. V was clipped by 3 bases and J by 0 bases; unmatched bases: 15. In DNA, the CDR3 is TGTGCCAGCAGCGGACGCCGGCTAGCGGACGTAAGCTCCTACAATGAGCAGTTCTTC. Translation gives CASSGRRLADVSSYNEQFF.

The chain joins TRBV12-3 or TRBV12-4 to TRBJ1-1; a weak D match, TRBD1 (5 bases). V lost 6 bases and J lost 7, with 12 bases in between. CDR3 length: 12 amino acids. This CDR3 reads CASRSPRGEAFF. The CDR3 DNA reads TGTGCCAGCAGATCACCAAGGGGTGAAGCTTTCTTT.

The rearrangement uses TRBV5-6 and TRBJ2-1, with 12 bases that match TRBD2. V shed 7 bases, J shed 8 bases, and the junction held 4 bases outside the gene matches. Germline V gives CDR1 SGHDT, CDR2 YYEEEE. CDR3 size: 13 residues. CDR3 region: CASRTSGIDEQFF. DNA of the CDR3: TGTGCCAGCCGGACTAGCGGGATAGATGAGCAGTTCTTC.

The chain couples TRBV2 to TRBJ2-1, with 7 bases matching TRBD2. The V gene end was trimmed by 2 bases and the J gene end by 6 bases; junction bases not matched to a gene: 1. CDR3 length: 13 amino acids. The germline CDR1 and CDR2 sequences are SNHLY and FYNNEI. CDR3 DNA: TGTGCCAGCAGTGAACCGGGGGGCAATGAGCAGTTCTTC. It yields the protein CASSEPGGNEQFF. Complete variable domain (other parts from reference TRBV2 and TRBJ2-1): EPEVTQTPSHQVTQMGQEVILRCVPISNHLYFYWYRQILGQKVEFLVSFYNNEISEKSEIFDDQFSVERPDGSNFTLKIRSTKLEDSAMYFCASSEPGGNEQFFGPGTRLTVL.

The table lists this clone with a count of one. V is TRBV18 and J is TRBJ2-3; 7 positions agree with TRBD1. The trim removed 5 bases at V and 7 bases at J, leaving 12 bases unmatched. The CDR3 consists of 15 residues. Germline values: CDR1 KGHSH, CDR2 LQKENI. CDR3 sequence reads: CASSSTTEGAYTQYF. CDR3 nucleotide sequence: TGTGCCAGCTCATCTACGACAGAGGGGGCATATACGCAGTATTTT. Drawing the rest from reference TRBV18 and TRBJ2-3, the complete variable domain is NAGVMQNPRHLVRRRGQEARLRCSPMKGHSHVYWYRQLPEEGLKFMVYLQKENIIDESGMPKERFSAEFPKEGPSILRIQQVVRGDSAAYFCASSSTTEGAYTQYFGPGTRLTVL.

This clone was counted once. The chain employs TRBV6-2 or TRBV6-3 and TRBJ1-6; no reliable D call. The V end was cut by 0 bases, the J end by 14 bases, with 11 bases between. Germline CDR1 and CDR2: MNHEY and SVGEGT. This CDR3 has 13 residues. The CDR3 sequence: CASSYSISGTLHF. Written as DNA, the CDR3 is TGTGCCAGCAGTTACTCCATCTCCGGTACCCTCCACTTT.

The chain employs TRBV5-8 and TRBJ2-3, with D possibly being TRBD1 (6 bases). Germline V gene sequence: CDR1 SGHTS, CDR2 YDEGEE. The CDR3 covers 15 residues. Trimming removed 2 bases from V and 5 bases from J, with 15 bases in between. In DNA form, the CDR3 reads TGTGCCAGCAGCTTCCACAGGGTAGGGGGAGATACGCAGTATTTT. This sequence encodes CASSFHRVGGDTQYF. Based on the CDR3 plus reference TRBV5-8 and TRBJ2-3, the full variable domain is EAGVTQSPTHLIKTRGQQATLRCSPISGHTSVYWYQQALGLGLQFLLWYDEGEERNRGNFPPRFSGRQFPNYSSELNVNALELEDSALYLCASSFHRVGGDTQYFGPGTRLTVL.

The rearrangement joins TRBV28 to TRBJ2-4, with 7 bases fitting TRBD1. Germline CDR1 reads MDHEN; CDR2 reads SYDVKM. The CDR3 totals 15 residues. V shed 4 bases, J shed 1 base, and the junction held 4 bases outside the gene matches. Here the CDR3 DNA reads TGTGCCAGCAGTTCCCCGGACAGGGCCAAAAACATTCAGTACTTC. Translation: CASSSPDRAKNIQYF.

The chain uses TRBV11-2 and TRBJ1-6; 8 nucleotides line up with TRBD1. Looked up from germline, CDR1 is SGHAT and CDR2 is FQNNGV. Trimming removed 3 bases from V and 7 bases from J; junction bases left unmatched: 5. This CDR3 has 15 residues. CDR3 coding DNA: TGTGCCAGCAGCTTGGCAGGACAGGGAAATTCACCCCTCCACTTT. Amino acids: CASSLAGQGNSPLHF.

The V gene is TRBV4-3, the J gene TRBJ2-5; 7 nucleotides align to TRBD1. V shed 0 bases, J shed 4 bases, and the junction held 5 bases outside the gene matches. Germline-derived CDR1 and CDR2 are LGHNA and YSLEER. This CDR3 is built from 15 residues. CDR3: CASSQDGTARETQYF. CDR3 in DNA: TGCGCCAGCAGCCAAGACGGGACAGCCAGAGAGACCCAGTACTTC.

The J gene is TRBJ2-3, the V gene TRBV7-9; 7 bases line up with TRBD2. The germline V gene has CDR1 SEHNR and CDR2 FQNEAQ (reference sequence). The CDR3 loop spans 16 amino acids. Germline trimming cut 5 bases from V and 1 base from J; bases unmatched to any gene: 9. CDR3 in amino acids: CASSPALAARTDTQYF. The CDR3 DNA reads TGTGCCAGCAGCCCCGCCCTAGCGGCCCGCACAGATACGCAGTATTTT.

The rearrangement uses TRBV11-2 and TRBJ1-6; D is perhaps TRBD1 (5 bases). Per the germline V gene, CDR1 is SGHAT and CDR2 is FQNNGV. Deletions cut 2 bases from V and 6 bases from J, with 8 bases between. The CDR3 spans 14 residues. The CDR3 nucleotides are TGTGCCAGCAGCTTAATGCAGGGTAATTCACCCCTCCACTTT. Translation: CASSLMQGNSPLHF.

V gene TRBV7-3 combines with J gene TRBJ1-6; maybe TRBD1 (6 bases). Between the trimmed V and J ends, which lost 2 bases and 10 bases, there was a span of 12 bases. The CDR3 sequence is 14 residues long. The germline gives CDR1 SGHTA, CDR2 FQGTGA. CDR3 in amino acids: CASSLLGGGSPLHF. In nucleotides, the CDR3 is TGTGCCAGCAGCTTATTAGGGGGGGGATCACCCCTCCACTTT.